The sequence of this T cell receptor (beta chain) was determined in a study of CD8 T cells in ankylosing spondylitis. Points from the study as a whole: It appeared that ankylosing spondylitis blood was characterized by a TCR beta motif of under ten highly homologous variants. Reportedly, matched ankylosing spondylitis synovial fluid was significantly enriched for disease-linked clones.

This clonotype was observed once. The antigen remains unidentified. In making TCR beta libraries, quantitative 5'-RACE with molecular barcodes was used. MiXCR, run by TCRdb on the 5' RACE reads, gives a single entry per CDR3 protein. The data hold fewer than 450,000 distinct CDR3 sequences, with roughly 17% observed a single time. V was cut by 3 bases and J by 2 bases, with 18 bases left in between. The CDR3 is 17 residues long. In germline, CDR1 is KGHDR, CDR2 SFDVKD. This receptor was identified in a male donor with ankylosing spondylitis. Sequencing input: blood, either unsorted or a sorted T cell fraction (not recorded which). The chain carries TRBV24-1 and TRBJ2-5; the D gene is possibly TRBD1 (5 bases). The CDR3 loop is CATSDPRTLLSQETQYF. CDR3 DNA sequence: TGTGCCACCAGTGATCCCCGGACACTGCTCTCGCAAGAGACCCAGTACTTC.